The clone carrying this T cell receptor beta chain was seen more than once but under ten times. As yet, its antigen is unknown. The sample is drawn from a study of T-cell memory formation after mild COVID-19. Study-level results: Researchers found some responding clones in pre-infection memory, a sign that cross-reactive memory joined. SARS-CoV-2 specificity was not confirmed for second-wave clones peaking on day 37.

TCRdb processed the 5' RACE reads anew with MiXCR; each CDR3 protein has one entry. Of about 190,000 distinct CDR3 sequences listed, around 16% are singletons. The CDR3 is 14 amino acids. The V gene end was trimmed by 4 bases and the J gene end by 3 bases; junction bases not matched to a gene: 6. CDR1 is MGHRA and CDR2 is YSYEKL in the germline V gene. Sequenced material: PBMCs or a T cell subset sorted from them (not recorded which). This chain connects TRBV4-1 to TRBJ2-7, with TRBD1 matching over 7 bases. The sequence was collected from an adult woman who had mild COVID-19 (a few samples of this study predate the infection). Cell type and time point are not known. The CDR3 region is CASSLPGQSYEQYF. DNA for the CDR3: TGCGCCAGCAGCCTACCGGGACAGAGCTACGAGCAGTACTTC.